The 17 T cell receptor beta chains reported below all come from one sample, sequenced in a study of CD8+CD57+ T cells in acquired aplastic anemia. The patients chosen for sequencing had shown expansion of CD8+CD57+ cells (detected by flow cytometry). Genomic DNA templated the TCR beta VDJ and CDR3 profiling. Each CDR3 protein is one row after TCRdb ran MiXCR on the reads. The sample carries about 200,000 distinct CDR3 sequences, less than 75% recorded once. The sequencing sample was made of sorted CD4+, CD8+, or CD8+CD57+ T cells (not recorded which) from PBMCs. The receptors here all came from a human donor with aplastic anemia.

In DNA form, the CDR3 reads TGCAGTGCTAGAGACCTGGGGAGTAACGCCGGGGAGCTGTTTTTT. Amino acid sequence: CSARDLGSNAGELFF. This rearrangement joins TRBV20-1 to TRBJ2-2; D may be TRBD2 (5 bases). The CDR3 runs 15 residues. The V gene's germline CDR1 is DFQATT and CDR2 SNEGSKA (reference sequence). V was cut by 0 bases and J by 6 bases, with 14 bases left in between.

CDR3 coding DNA: TGTGCCAGTAGCTCGGAAAGGACCTACTCCAACACCATATATTTT. Amino acid sequence: CASSSERTYSNTIYF. This rearrangement joins TRBV19 to TRBJ1-3; D is ambiguous. The CDR3 runs to 15 residues. CDR1 is LNHDA, CDR2 SQIVND, per germline (reference sequence). The V and J ends lost 6 bases and 7 bases respectively, with 19 bases between them.

This chain connects TRBV15 to TRBJ2-7, with D possibly TRBD2 on 6 matching bases. CDR3 size: 16 residues. Per germline, CDR1 LNHNV and CDR2 YYDKDF (reference sequence). Trimming removed 0 bases at V and 6 bases at J, with 18 bases between. The CDR3 DNA sequence: TGTGCCACCAGCAGAGATAAAGGGGCGGGATCTGGCGAGCAGTACTTC. It specifies CATSRDKGAGSGEQYF.

The V and J genes are TRBV24-1 and TRBJ2-1; D is undetermined. The CDR3 contains 14 residues. V dropped 0 bases and J dropped 5 bases, with 7 bases sitting between them. CDR1 and CDR2 (germline): KGHDR, SFDVKD. DNA of the CDR3: TGTGCCACCAGTGATTTGGGGTCGAACAATGAGCAGTTCTTC. Translation gives CATSDLGSNNEQFF.

The CDR3 DNA reads as TGTGCCAGCAGTTACTCCCAGGGACTGTATGGCTACACCTTC. Its protein product is CASSYSQGLYGYTF. The genes are TRBV7-2 and TRBJ1-2, with TRBD1 as a possible D gene (5 bases). CDR1 is SGHTA and CDR2 is FQGNSA in the germline V gene. V lost 6 bases, J lost 5 bases, and 16 bases lay in between. CDR3 length equals 14 residues.

The rearrangement joins TRBV7-9 to TRBJ1-1; D gene unclear. V lost 2 bases and J lost 1, with 8 bases in between. Germline assignment: CDR1 SEHNR and CDR2 FQNEAQ (reference sequence). CDR3 size: 14 residues. The CDR3 is CASSLPSPNTEAFF. The CDR3, as DNA: TGTGCCAGCAGCTTACCCAGCCCGAACACTGAAGCTTTCTTT.

V and J are TRBV20-1 and TRBJ2-7, with a possible D match to TRBD1 (5 bases). This CDR3 comprises 14 residues. V gave up 3 bases and J gave up 6 bases, with 18 bases separating them. Germline V gene lookup returns CDR1 DFQATT and CDR2 SNEGSKA (reference sequence). CDR3 sequence: CSASLVAGFGEQYF. The CDR3 nucleotides read TGCAGTGCTAGTCTGGTTGCAGGGTTTGGCGAGCAGTACTTC.

The chain recombines TRBV12-3 or TRBV12-4 with TRBJ1-4, with D hard to call. There are 13 residues in the CDR3. Trimming cost V 4 bases and J 8 bases, with 11 bases left between them. CDR3 DNA sequence: TGTGCCAGCAGTTCCTATCCGAGGGAAAAACTGTTTTTT. It translates to CASSSYPREKLFF.

The chain links TRBV12-3 or TRBV12-4 to TRBJ1-6; D unclear. Deletions cut 5 bases from V and 4 bases from J, with 12 bases between. This CDR3 spans 15 amino acids. The CDR3 spells CASSEGVKYNSPLHF. The DNA for the CDR3 is TGTGCCAGCAGTGAGGGTGTGAAGTATAATTCACCCCTCCACTTT.

The J gene is TRBJ2-1, the V gene TRBV20-1; the D is unclear. The CDR3 runs to 13 residues. Between the trimmed V and J ends, which lost 0 bases and 7 bases, there was a span of 10 bases. The germline CDR1 and CDR2 sequences are DFQATT and SNEGSKA (reference sequence). DNA for the CDR3: TGCAGTGCTAGAGAGGTCAATTTGAATGAGCAGTTCTTC. Translated, it gives CSAREVNLNEQFF.

A note on this clonotype: The junction departs from germline at one end; a sequencing error may be responsible. The chain is built from TRBV12-3 or TRBV12-4 and TRBJ2-7, with D possibly being TRBD1 (6 bases). CDR3 length: 12 residues. In DNA, the CDR3 is TGTGCTAGCAGCACACAGGGCTACGAGCAGTACTTC. Translated: CASSTQGYEQYF.

This chain uses TRBV20-1 with TRBJ1-1; D ambiguous. Germline assignment: CDR1 DFQATT and CDR2 SNEGSKA (reference sequence). The CDR3 covers 13 residues. V was clipped by 1 base and J by 0 bases, with 6 bases between them. The CDR3 DNA is TGCAGTGCTAGAGGTGACATGAACACTGAAGCTTTCTTT. Amino acids: CSARGDMNTEAFF.

On this clonotype: At one boundary the junction diverges from the germline segment, which might be a read error. The CDR3 region is CASSEGLAGDGAF. CDR3 nucleotides: TGTGCCAGCAGTGAAGGTCTAGCGGGAGACGGCGCCTTC. V and J are TRBV2 and TRBJ2-7, with 10 positions matching TRBD2. The CDR3 runs 13 residues. CDR1 is SNHLY and CDR2 is FYNNEI in the germline V gene. The full variable domain, with the rest looked up from reference TRBV2 and TRBJ2-7, is EPEVTQTPSHQVTQMGQEVILRCVPISNHLYFYWYRQILGQKVEFLVSFYNNEISEKSEIFDDQFSVERPDGSNFTLKIRSTKLEDSAMYFCASSEGLAGDGAFGPGTRLTVT.

This clonotype appeared many times. The V gene is TRBV20-1, the J gene TRBJ1-1; 10 bases are a match to TRBD1. The CDR3 has 14 amino acids. J gave up 7 bases and V 6 bases, and 11 bases lay outside the gene matches. In germline, CDR1 is DFQATT, CDR2 SNEGSKA (reference sequence). CDR3 region: CSAVPGQGRIEAFF. The CDR3, as DNA: TGCAGTGCCGTACCGGGACAGGGGAGAATTGAAGCTTTCTTT.

About this clonotype: At one of its ends the junction is not consistent with the germline gene, which may arise from a read error. The chain employs TRBV25-1 and TRBJ2-1; weak D call: TRBD2 (6 bases). Germline V gives CDR1 MGHDK, CDR2 SYGVNS. This CDR3 contains 12 residues. In DNA form, the CDR3 reads TGTGCAAGCAGTCTGGTGGAGGGTGAGCAGTTCTTC. It encodes CASSLVEGEQFF.

In its sample, this clonotype was seen a few times. The V call is TRBV11-2, the J call TRBJ2-5; D remains ambiguous. Germline V gene lookup returns CDR1 SGHAT and CDR2 FQNNGV. V lost 2 bases and J lost 7, with 11 bases in between. There are 13 residues in the CDR3. The CDR3 sequence: CASSLWSAGTQYF. CDR3 DNA sequence: TGTGCCAGCAGCTTATGGTCCGCAGGGACCCAGTACTTC.

This chain links TRBV19 with TRBJ2-6, with D maybe TRBD2 (7 bases). The V end was cut by 10 bases, the J end by 2 bases, with 18 bases between. CDR1 LNHDA and CDR2 SQIVND come from the germline V gene (reference sequence). The CDR3 totals 16 residues. Written as DNA, the CDR3 is TGTGCCACAAAGGGGGGGGCGTGGGCTGGGGCCAACGTCCTGACTTTC. It yields the protein CATKGGAWAGANVLTF.